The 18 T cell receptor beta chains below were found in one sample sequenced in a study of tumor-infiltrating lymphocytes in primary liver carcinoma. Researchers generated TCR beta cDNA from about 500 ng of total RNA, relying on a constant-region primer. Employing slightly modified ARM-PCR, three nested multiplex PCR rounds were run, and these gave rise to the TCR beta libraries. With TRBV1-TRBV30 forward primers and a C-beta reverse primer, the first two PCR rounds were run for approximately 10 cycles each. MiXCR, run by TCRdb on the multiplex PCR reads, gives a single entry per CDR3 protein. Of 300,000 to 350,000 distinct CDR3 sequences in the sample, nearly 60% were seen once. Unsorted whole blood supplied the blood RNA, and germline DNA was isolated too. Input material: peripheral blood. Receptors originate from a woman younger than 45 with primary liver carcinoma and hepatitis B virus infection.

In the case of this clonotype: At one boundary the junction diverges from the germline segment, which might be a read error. CDR3 amino acids: CASRLWGRGTEAFF. In DNA form, the CDR3 reads TGTGCCAGCAGATTATGGGGGAGAGGAACTGAAGCTTTCTTT. This chain uses TRBV28 with TRBJ1-1; D may be TRBD1 (5 bases). The CDR3 is 14 amino acids. The germline V gene has CDR1 MDHEN and CDR2 SYDVKM. Full variable domain (missing parts from reference TRBV28 and TRBJ1-1): DVKVTQSSRYLVKRTGEKVFLECVQDMDHENMFWYRQDPGLGLRLIYFSYDVKMKEKGDIPEGYSVSREKKERFSLILESASTNQTSMYLCASRLWGRGTEAFFGQGTRLTVV.

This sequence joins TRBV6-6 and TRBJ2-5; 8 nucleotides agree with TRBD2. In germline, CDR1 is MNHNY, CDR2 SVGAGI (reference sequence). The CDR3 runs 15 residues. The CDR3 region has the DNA TGTGCTGGCAGTTCCCATACTAGCGGCCAAGAGACCCAGTACTTC. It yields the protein CAGSSHTSGQETQYF.

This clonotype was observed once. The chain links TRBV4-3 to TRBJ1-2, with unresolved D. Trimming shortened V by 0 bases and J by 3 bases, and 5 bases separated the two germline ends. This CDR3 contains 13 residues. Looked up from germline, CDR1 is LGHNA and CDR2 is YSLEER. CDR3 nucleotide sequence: TGCGCCAGCAGCCAAGAGTCGGACTATGGCTACACCTTC. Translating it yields CASSQESDYGYTF.

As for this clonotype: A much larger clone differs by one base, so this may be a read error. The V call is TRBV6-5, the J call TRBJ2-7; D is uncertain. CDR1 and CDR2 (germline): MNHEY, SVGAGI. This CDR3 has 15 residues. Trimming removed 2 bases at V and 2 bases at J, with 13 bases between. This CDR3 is CASSYTSVATYEQYF. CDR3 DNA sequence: TGTGCCAGCAGTTACACTTCGGTGGCAACCTACGAGCAGTACTTC.

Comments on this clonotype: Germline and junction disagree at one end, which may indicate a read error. CDR3 coding DNA: TGTACCAGCCGGGCTCAGCCAAACACCGGGGAGCTGTCTTTT. Amino acid sequence: CTSRAQPNTGELSF. This rearrangement joins TRBV6-5 to TRBJ2-2; perhaps TRBD2 as D (5 bases). The CDR3 length is 14 residues. Germline CDR1 reads MNHEY; CDR2 reads SVGAGI.

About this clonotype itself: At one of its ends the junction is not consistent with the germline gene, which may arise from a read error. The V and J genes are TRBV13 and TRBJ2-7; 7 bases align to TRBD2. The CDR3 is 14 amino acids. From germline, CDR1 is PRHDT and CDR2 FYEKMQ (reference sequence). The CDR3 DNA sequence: TGTGCCAGCAGCTTACGGGGGGAGACCTATGAGCAGTATTTC. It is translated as CASSLRGETYEQYF.

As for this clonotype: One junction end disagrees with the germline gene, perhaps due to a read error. Here the CDR3 DNA reads TGTGTCAGCAGCCCATCTGACAGGGGTCAGGGCCGCGGCTACACCTTC. The encoded protein is CVSSPSDRGQGRGYTF. The chain employs TRBV7-8 and TRBJ1-2; 8 bases align to TRBD1. The germline V gene has CDR1 SGHVS and CDR2 FQNEAQ. The CDR3 consists of 16 residues.

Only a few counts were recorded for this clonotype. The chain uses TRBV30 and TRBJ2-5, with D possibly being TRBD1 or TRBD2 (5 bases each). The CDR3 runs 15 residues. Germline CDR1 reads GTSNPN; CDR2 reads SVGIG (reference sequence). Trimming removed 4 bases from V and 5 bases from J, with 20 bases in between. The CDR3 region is CAWNHGAAPSETQYF. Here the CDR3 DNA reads TGTGCCTGGAACCACGGGGCGGCGCCCTCGGAGACCCAGTACTTC.

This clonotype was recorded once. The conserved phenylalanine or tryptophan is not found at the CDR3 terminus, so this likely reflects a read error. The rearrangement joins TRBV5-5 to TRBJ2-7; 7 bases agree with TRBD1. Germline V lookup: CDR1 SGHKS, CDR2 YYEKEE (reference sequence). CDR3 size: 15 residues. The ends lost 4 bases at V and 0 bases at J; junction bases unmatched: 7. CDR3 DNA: TGTGCCAGCAGCCCCGACAGGGCGGGCTCCTACGAGCAGTACTTA. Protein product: CASSPDRAGSYEQYL.

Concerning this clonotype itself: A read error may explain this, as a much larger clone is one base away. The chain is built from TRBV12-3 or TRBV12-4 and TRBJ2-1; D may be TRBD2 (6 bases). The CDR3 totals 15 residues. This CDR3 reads CASRGGNTNYSEQFF. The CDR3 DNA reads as TGTGCCAGCAGAGGAGGGAACACCAACTACAGTGAGCAGTTCTTC.

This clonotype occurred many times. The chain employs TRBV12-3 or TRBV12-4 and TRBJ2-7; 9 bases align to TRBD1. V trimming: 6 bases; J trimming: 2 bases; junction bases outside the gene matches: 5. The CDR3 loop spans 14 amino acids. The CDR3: CASRLDRGPYEQYF. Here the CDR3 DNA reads TGTGCCAGCAGGCTGGACAGGGGCCCCTACGAGCAGTACTTC.

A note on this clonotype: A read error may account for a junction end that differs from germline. As DNA, the CDR3 is TGCACCAGCAGCCGAGGGGGTGAAGAGACCCAGTACTTC. Protein product: CTSSRGGEETQYF. This chain joins TRBV4-1 and TRBJ2-5, with D tentatively TRBD1 (6 bases). This CDR3 region has 13 residues. Germline lookup yields CDR1 MGHRA and CDR2 YSYEKL.

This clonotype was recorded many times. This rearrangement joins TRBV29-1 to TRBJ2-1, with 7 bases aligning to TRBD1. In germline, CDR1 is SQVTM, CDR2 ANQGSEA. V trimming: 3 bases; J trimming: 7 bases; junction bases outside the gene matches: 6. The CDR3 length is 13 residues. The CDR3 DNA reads TGCAGCGTTGATGGGACAGAACGAAATGAGCAGTTCTTC. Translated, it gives CSVDGTERNEQFF.

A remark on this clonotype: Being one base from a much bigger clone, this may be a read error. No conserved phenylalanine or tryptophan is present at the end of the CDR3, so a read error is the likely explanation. The CDR3, as DNA: TGCAGCGTTGGGAAGGGTACGCAGTATCTT. Encoded protein: CSVGKGTQYL. The rearrangement joins TRBV29-1 to TRBJ2-3; D call uncertain. Germline V gene sequence: CDR1 SQVTM, CDR2 ANQGSEA. V lost 4 bases and J 8 bases, leaving 7 bases between the germline ends. The CDR3 length is 10 residues.

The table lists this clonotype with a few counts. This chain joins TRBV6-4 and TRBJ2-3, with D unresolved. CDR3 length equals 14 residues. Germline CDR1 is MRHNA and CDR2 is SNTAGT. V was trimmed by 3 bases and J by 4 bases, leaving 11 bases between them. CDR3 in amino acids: CASSDPGTPDTQYF. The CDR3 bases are TGTGCCAGCAGTGATCCAGGAACCCCAGATACGCAGTATTTT.

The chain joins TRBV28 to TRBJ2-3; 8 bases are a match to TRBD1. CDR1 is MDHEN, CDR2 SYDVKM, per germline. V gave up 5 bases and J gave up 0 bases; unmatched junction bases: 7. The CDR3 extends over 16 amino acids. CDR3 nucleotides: TGTGCCAGCAGTCAGGCCGGACAGGGAAGCACAGATACGCAGTATTTT. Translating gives CASSQAGQGSTDTQYF.

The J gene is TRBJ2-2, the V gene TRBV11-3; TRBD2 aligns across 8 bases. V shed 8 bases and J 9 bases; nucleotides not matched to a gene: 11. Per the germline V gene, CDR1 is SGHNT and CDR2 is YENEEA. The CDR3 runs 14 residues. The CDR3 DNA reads TGTGCCAGCTCACTAGCGGAGGCCGGCAGGGAGCTGTTTTTT. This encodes CASSLAEAGRELFF.

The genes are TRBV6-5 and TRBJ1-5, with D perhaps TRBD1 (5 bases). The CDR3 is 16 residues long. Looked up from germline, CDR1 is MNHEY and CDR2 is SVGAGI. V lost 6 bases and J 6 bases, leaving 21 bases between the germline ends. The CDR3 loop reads CASRSGKGAGIQPQHF. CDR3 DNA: TGTGCCAGCAGGTCCGGGAAAGGGGCGGGCATTCAGCCCCAGCATTTT.